This is a list of T cell receptor beta chains from one sample in a study of T cells in Graves' hyperthyroidism and ophthalmopathy. MiXCR was run by TCRdb on the multiplex PCR reads, yielding one entry per CDR3 protein. The table lists about 610,000 distinct CDR3 sequences, approximately 15% of them singletons. The sample was blood. These receptors were taken from a middle-aged woman with Graves' ophthalmopathy. CDR3s include the opening cysteine and the closing phenylalanine or tryptophan.

J	V	CDR3
TRBJ2-5	TRBV7-9	CASSLGADRETQYF
TRBJ1-6	TRBV3-1	CASSQISRGSSPLHF
TRBJ1-1	TRBV5-1	CASSLLGIGENTEAFF
TRBJ2-1	TRBV28	CASRAPGTQQFF
TRBJ2-1	TRBV7-9	CASSLAQGNEQFF
TRBJ2-7	TRBV12-3/TRBV12-4	CASSLGLAGVHEQYF
TRBJ2-3	TRBV6-6	CASSYRTSGTDTQYF
TRBJ1-3	TRBV5-1	CASSLGNGNTIYF
TRBJ2-7	TRBV28	CASNPAGSLEQYF
TRBJ2-7	TRBV6-1	CASSEAGQPPYEQYF
TRBJ2-5	TRBV28	CASSGEAAYQETQYF
TRBJ2-7	TRBV6-5	CASSYSTNTYEQYF
TRBJ1-1	TRBV6-6	CASSYTGPEAFF
TRBJ1-1	TRBV29-1	CSALRQGEGTEAFF
TRBJ2-7	TRBV6-2/TRBV6-3	CASSYLAGPHEQYF
TRBJ1-1	TRBV4-2	CASSQAMGLGRGNTEAFF
.	TRBV5-1	CASSFQGNLRTDTQHF
TRBJ2-5	TRBV19	CASSIADRAQETQYF
TRBJ2-1	TRBV20-1	CSADRPGLAGNEQFF
TRBJ2-7	TRBV3-1	CASSQPGSEQYF
TRBJ1-1	TRBV30	CAWSLFGGVAFF
TRBJ1-5	TRBV2	CASSAPGQGAWNQPQHF
TRBJ1-2	TRBV4-1	CASSQDAGANYGYTF
TRBJ2-7	TRBV7-2	CASSSRDFGYGQYF
TRBJ2-3	TRBV30	CAWSVEREGPSTDTQYF
TRBJ2-7	TRBV7-9	CASSVWTGGLDEQYF
TRBJ2-1	TRBV12-3/TRBV12-4	CASSLSSGREWEQFF
TRBJ1-1	TRBV28	CASSLWTEAFF
TRBJ2-3	TRBV18	CASSLTDRISTDTQYF
TRBJ1-1	TRBV7-9	CASSNSYMNTEASF
TRBJ2-1	TRBV6-1	CASSYRGLYNEQFF
TRBJ2-1	TRBV18	CASSPPGTGYNEQFF
TRBJ2-7	TRBV29-1	CSVAAWAGTYEQYF
TRBJ1-5	TRBV2	CASRYYVGGAVHQPQHF
TRBJ2-7	TRBV28	CASISRGHLYEQYF
TRBJ2-1	TRBV7-3	CASSSNSGSRQFF
TRBJ1-4	TRBV12-3/TRBV12-4	CASAGMGEKLFF
TRBJ1-5	TRBV19	CASSPWGTYQPQHF
TRBJ1-2	TRBV12-3/TRBV12-4	CASSKTGGRGYTF
TRBJ2-7	TRBV20-1	CSAILNHEQYF
TRBJ2-3	TRBV12-3/TRBV12-4	CASTTTSTDTQYF
TRBJ1-3	TRBV3-1	CASSQVTGRGNTIYF
TRBJ1-5	TRBV3-1	CASSRGRNQPQHF
TRBJ2-2	TRBV2	CATQKAGNTGELFF
TRBJ2-7	TRBV20-1	CSAREEGDNTYEQYF
TRBJ2-3	TRBV5-6	CASSLLPAGTQYF
TRBJ2-5	TRBV11-2	CASSLSPVRGQETQYF
TRBJ1-1	TRBV7-9	CASSLLSGANTEAFF
TRBJ1-1	TRBV2	CASSKRIDTEAFF
TRBJ2-7	TRBV6-1	CASSSPGDSYEQYF
TRBJ2-1	TRBV5-1	CASSLARAGVFPYNEQFF
TRBJ1-2	TRBV12-3/TRBV12-4	CASRTSTTGRQSYGYTF
TRBJ1-1	TRBV6-2/TRBV6-3	CASSKRGQPNTEAFF
TRBJ2-2	TRBV4-1	CASSQLGLGELFF
TRBJ2-3	TRBV7-3	CASSFSIRDTQYF
TRBJ1-2	TRBV19	CASSILGTLNYGYTF
TRBJ1-2	TRBV20-1	CSARGGQSGLDGYTF
TRBJ2-2	TRBV12-3/TRBV12-4	CASSPSGGGNTGELFF
TRBJ1-1	TRBV11-2	CASSFAGGRKSTEAFF
TRBJ1-2	TRBV20-1	CSASDIGTLGYTF